The next 30 T cell receptor beta chains were all read from a single sample in a study of technical replicates of blood from several donors. Repertoires were generated with immunoSEQ multiplex PCR, while TCRdb's copy carries only in-frame clones and drops some. The sample contains tens of thousands of clones, about 94% of which appear only once. Sequencing input: T cells isolated from PBMCs. These receptors were taken from a human donor in good health.

There are a few counts of this clone. The V and J genes are TRBV28 and TRBJ2-1; 8 positions agree with TRBD2. The length of the CDR3 is 15 residues. Trimming at V came to 3 bases and at J to 7 bases, leaving 8 bases not matched to a gene. Germline CDR1 and CDR2: MDHEN and SYDVKM. CDR3 nucleotides: TGTGCCAGCAGTTTTGCGGGGGGCGGTAGTAATGAGCAGTTCTTC. Protein sequence: CASSFAGGGSNEQFF.

The CDR3 loop is CASRPLLDRVEAFF. The CDR3 DNA sequence: TGCGCCAGCAGACCACTATTAGACAGGGTAGAAGCTTTCTTT. This rearrangement joins TRBV5-1 to TRBJ1-1; 7 nucleotides line up with TRBD1. The V segment lost 5 bases and the J segment 8 bases; nucleotides outside the gene matches: 12. The germline V gene encodes CDR1 SGHRS and CDR2 YFSETQ. This CDR3 is 14 amino acids long.

This clone was picked up a small number of times. The chain carries TRBV30 and TRBJ1-2; tentative D call: TRBD1 (5 bases). CDR3 size: 12 residues. Germline loops: CDR1 GTSNPN, CDR2 SVGIG (reference sequence). Trimming removed 3 bases from V and 4 bases from J, with 9 bases in between. The CDR3 region has the DNA TGTGCCTGGAGCGACAGATTCTATGGCTACACCTTC. Protein: CAWSDRFYGYTF.

The V call is TRBV7-2, the J call TRBJ2-5; TRBD2 aligns across 15 bases. The CDR3 is made up of 17 amino acids. From germline, CDR1 is SGHTA and CDR2 FQGNSA. Trimming at V came to 4 bases and at J to 4 bases, leaving 7 bases not matched to a gene. The CDR3 DNA is TGTGCCAGCAGCTGGACTGGACTAGCGGGAGGGGGAGAGACCCAGTACTTC. Its protein product is CASSWTGLAGGGETQYF.

The chain has TRBV7-9 and TRBJ1-5; unclear D gene. CDR1 is SEHNR and CDR2 is FQNEAQ in the germline V gene (reference sequence). The CDR3 runs 14 residues. V lost 0 bases and J 4 bases, leaving 7 bases between the germline ends. CDR3 region: CASSLAGRNQPQHF. CDR3 DNA: TGTGCCAGCAGCTTAGCGGGCAGAAATCAGCCCCAGCATTTT.

V and J are TRBV5-4 and TRBJ2-7, with D possibly TRBD1 on 5 matching bases. From germline, CDR1 is SGHNT and CDR2 YYREEE (reference sequence). V shed 4 bases and J shed 1 base, with 9 bases lying between them. CDR3 size: 13 residues. CDR3 in amino acids: CASSQDKSYEQYF. CDR3 coding DNA: TGTGCCAGCAGCCAGGACAAATCCTACGAGCAGTACTTC. Combining the CDR3 with reference TRBV5-4 and TRBJ2-7 gives the whole variable domain ETGVTQSPTHLIKTRGQQVTLRCSSQSGHNTVSWYQQALGQGPQFIFQYYREEENGRGNFPPRFSGLQFPNYSSELNVNALELDDSALYLCASSQDKSYEQYFGPGTRLTVT.

This chain joins TRBV28 and TRBJ2-5, with 9 bases fitting TRBD1. Germline CDR1 MDHEN, CDR2 SYDVKM. J gave up 2 bases and V 8 bases, and 12 bases lay outside the gene matches. There are 16 residues in the CDR3. The CDR3 DNA is TGTGCCAGCCTACCCCGGACAGGGGTGGATCAAGAGACCCAGTACTTC. This translates into CASLPRTGVDQETQYF.

The chain combines TRBV10-3 with TRBJ1-1; perhaps TRBD1 as D (5 bases). This CDR3 region has 13 residues. Germline V gene lookup returns CDR1 ENHRY and CDR2 SYGVKD. Trimming took 4 bases from V and 2 from J, leaving 8 bases between them. CDR3 in amino acids: CAISGQPNTEAFF. CDR3 bases: TGTGCCATCAGTGGACAGCCAAACACTGAAGCTTTCTTT.

The chain carries TRBV7-9 and TRBJ1-1, with D tentatively TRBD1 (6 bases). Trimming removed 1 base from V and 5 bases from J, with 11 bases in between. This CDR3 has 14 residues. Germline lookup yields CDR1 SEHNR and CDR2 FQNEAQ (reference sequence). As DNA, the CDR3 is TGTGCCAGCAGCTTAGATGCGAGGGGGACTGAAGCTTTCTTT. It codes for CASSLDARGTEAFF.

The rearrangement uses TRBV6-6 and TRBJ1-3, with D maybe TRBD1 (6 bases). Germline CDR1 reads MNHNY; CDR2 reads SVGAGI (reference sequence). The CDR3 runs 13 residues. The V end was cut by 6 bases, the J end by 4 bases, with 10 bases between. The CDR3 nucleotides read TGTGCCAGCAGGCGGACAGACGGAAACACCATATATTTT. It translates to CASRRTDGNTIYF.

DNA for the CDR3: TGTGCCAGCAGTGTACGGGATAATCAGCCCCAGCATTTT. As protein: CASSVRDNQPQHF. This sequence joins TRBV27 and TRBJ1-5; D ambiguous. V was cut by 5 bases and J by 4 bases, with 9 bases left in between. Germline assignment: CDR1 MNHEY and CDR2 SMNVEV (reference sequence). This CDR3 has 13 amino acids.

The gene calls are TRBV9 and TRBJ1-2; D gene uncertain. This CDR3 region has 14 residues. The V and J ends lost 0 bases and 4 bases respectively, with 10 bases between them. Germline V lookup: CDR1 SGDLS, CDR2 YYNGEE. The CDR3 bases are TGTGCCAGCAGCGTAGTTGGAGGGAGCTATGGCTACACCTTC. Translating gives CASSVVGGSYGYTF.

This chain connects TRBV5-6 to TRBJ2-7; D gene ambiguous. This CDR3 comprises 15 residues. The germline CDR1 and CDR2 sequences are SGHDT and YYEEEE. Trimming shortened V by 2 bases and J by 3 bases, and 15 bases separated the two germline ends. In nucleotides, the CDR3 is TGTGCCAGCAGCTTATTCATTCTACCTGACTACGAGCAGTACTTC. Translation: CASSLFILPDYEQYF.

Written as DNA, the CDR3 is TGTGCCAGCAGCTTGGGGCAGGCCTCTGGAAACACCATATATTTT. Protein sequence: CASSLGQASGNTIYF. The chain has TRBV5-4 and TRBJ1-3; D is unresolved. V was cut by 0 bases and J by 0 bases, with 7 bases left in between. Per germline, CDR1 SGHNT and CDR2 YYREEE (reference sequence). This CDR3 has 15 residues.

Details on this clone: Other DNA variants within this sample encode the same CDR3. The CDR3 loop reads CASSYSGQGAYEQYF. CDR3 coding DNA: TGTGCCAGCAGTTACTCGGGACAGGGGGCGTACGAGCAGTACTTC. The gene calls are TRBV6-5 and TRBJ2-7, with 12 nucleotides matching TRBD1. CDR1 MNHEY and CDR2 SVGAGI come from the germline V gene. V lost 0 bases and J lost 4; bases outside the gene matches: 1. CDR3 length: 15 amino acids.

The V call is TRBV25-1, the J call TRBJ1-1, with D possibly matching TRBD1 (6 bases). The CDR3 sequence is 14 residues long. The germline gives CDR1 MGHDK, CDR2 SYGVNS. V lost 6 bases and J 2 bases, leaving 13 bases between the germline ends. The CDR3 DNA is TGTGCCAGCAGGAGATACAGGGACAACACTGAAGCTTTCTTT. Encoded protein: CASRRYRDNTEAFF.

The chain combines TRBV6-1 with TRBJ1-5; D not resolved. This CDR3 comprises 16 residues. CDR1 MNHNS and CDR2 SASEGT come from the germline V gene. Trimming pared 2 bases from V and 2 bases from J, leaving 13 bases between. This CDR3 is CASSERELKGNQPQHF. DNA of the CDR3: TGTGCCAGCAGTGAACGGGAACTAAAGGGCAATCAGCCCCAGCATTTT.

The V call is TRBV7-9, the J call TRBJ2-1; 8 nucleotides match TRBD1. J was trimmed by 6 bases and V by 5 bases; bases with no gene match: 12. The CDR3 totals 16 residues. Germline CDR1 is SEHNR and CDR2 is FQNEAQ (reference sequence). CDR3 DNA sequence: TGTGCCAGCAGCCAGGGGGCGGGAAATTTTCCCAATGAGCAGTTCTTC. Its translation is CASSQGAGNFPNEQFF.

The chain is built from TRBV9 and TRBJ2-2, with 7 bases that match TRBD1. With V trimmed by 7 bases and J by 7 bases, 7 bases remained unmatched. Germline values: CDR1 SGDLS, CDR2 YYNGEE. The CDR3 is 13 residues long. The CDR3 DNA reads as TGTGCCAGCGGAGACAGGGTTCTCGGGGAGCTGTTTTTT. This sequence encodes CASGDRVLGELFF.

V is TRBV5-1 and J is TRBJ2-2; D ambiguous. Germline CDR1 SGHRS, CDR2 YFSETQ. This CDR3 has 13 residues. The germline V and J ends were trimmed by 3 bases and 4 bases, with 7 bases remaining between them. The CDR3 DNA is TGCGCCAGCAGCTCGAGTACCACCGGGGAGCTGTTTTTT. The encoded protein is CASSSSTTGELFF.

V gene TRBV30 combines with J gene TRBJ1-1, with 8 bases fitting TRBD1. In germline, CDR1 is GTSNPN, CDR2 SVGIG (reference sequence). Trimming at V came to 4 bases and at J to 4 bases, leaving 8 bases not matched to a gene. This CDR3 is 14 amino acids long. The CDR3 sequence is CAWKAGGGVTEAFF. CDR3 in DNA: TGTGCCTGGAAGGCAGGGGGCGGAGTCACTGAAGCTTTCTTT. Supplemented by reference TRBV30 and TRBJ1-1, the full variable domain reads SQTIHQWPATLVQPVGSPLSLECTVEGTSNPNLYWYRQAAGRGLQLLFYSVGIGQISSEVPQNLSASRPQDRQFILSSKKLLLSDSGFYLCAWKAGGGVTEAFFGQGTRLTVV.

This clone was seen a single time. The rearrangement links TRBV13 to TRBJ2-7, with TRBD2 as a possible D gene (6 bases). The CDR3 has 15 amino acids. Germline assignment: CDR1 PRHDT and CDR2 FYEKMQ (reference sequence). Trimming removed 3 bases from V and 0 bases from J, with 12 bases in between. CDR3: CASSLGRDGSYEQYF. In DNA form, the CDR3 reads TGTGCCAGCAGCTTGGGGCGGGACGGCTCCTACGAGCAGTACTTC. The entire variable domain, with the rest obtained from reference TRBV13 and TRBJ2-7, is as follows: AAGVIQSPRHLIKEKRETATLKCYPIPRHDTVYWYQQGPGQDPQFLISFYEKMQSDKGSIPDRFSAQQFSDYHSELNMSSLELGDSALYFCASSLGRDGSYEQYFGPGTRLTVT.

V usage is TRBV6-6 and J usage is TRBJ2-7; D may be TRBD2 (5 bases). This CDR3 comprises 15 residues. The germline V and J ends were trimmed by 2 bases and 0 bases, with 11 bases remaining between them. Germline V gene data show CDR1 as MNHNY and CDR2 as SVGAGI (reference sequence). The CDR3 spells CASSYLGLSSYEQYF. The CDR3 nucleotides are TGTGCCAGCAGTTACCTAGGACTTAGCTCCTACGAGCAGTACTTC.

The chain recombines TRBV9 with TRBJ1-3, with 7 bases matching TRBD1. V dropped 3 bases and J dropped 3; count of bases not matched to a gene: 0. Germline V lookup: CDR1 SGDLS, CDR2 YYNGEE. The CDR3 totals 13 residues. The CDR3 spells CASSGTGGNTIYF. The CDR3 nucleotides are TGTGCCAGCAGCGGGACAGGTGGAAACACCATATATTTT.

V is TRBV19 and J is TRBJ2-2; 8 bases are shared with TRBD1. There are 16 residues in the CDR3. The trim removed 1 base at V and 5 bases at J, leaving 6 bases unmatched. Per germline, CDR1 LNHDA and CDR2 SQIVND (reference sequence). The DNA for the CDR3 is TGTGCCAGTAGTATAGGCAGGACAGGGTTAACCGGGGAGCTGTTTTTT. Its protein product is CASSIGRTGLTGELFF.

The chain joins TRBV7-3 to TRBJ1-1; 9 nucleotides match TRBD1. The CDR3 is 13 amino acids. Germline trimming cut 4 bases from V and 8 bases from J; bases unmatched to any gene: 5. Germline CDR1 SGHTA, CDR2 FQGTGA. Written as DNA, the CDR3 is TGTGCCAGCAGCTCCGGGACAGGGTTAGAAGCTTTCTTT. This codes for CASSSGTGLEAFF.

The chain couples TRBV11-2 to TRBJ2-7; 7 nucleotides line up with TRBD2. This CDR3 has 14 residues. Looked up from germline, CDR1 is SGHAT and CDR2 is FQNNGV. V gave up 5 bases and J gave up 2 bases; unmatched junction bases: 6. Here the CDR3 DNA reads TGTGCCAGCAGCCTCGGACTAGGGACCTACGAGCAGTACTTC. Translated, it gives CASSLGLGTYEQYF.

The genes are TRBV30 and TRBJ1-2; D possibly corresponds to TRBD1 (6 bases). From germline, CDR1 is GTSNPN and CDR2 SVGIG (reference sequence). The CDR3 contains 11 residues. The V gene lost 7 bases and the J gene lost 7 bases, with 13 bases spanning the gap. The CDR3 here is CASTLGAGYTF. The CDR3 DNA is TGTGCCTCGACTTTGGGGGCTGGCTACACCTTC. Together with reference TRBV30 and TRBJ1-2, the CDR3 gives the full variable domain: SQTIHQWPATLVQPVGSPLSLECTVEGTSNPNLYWYRQAAGRGLQLLFYSVGIGQISSEVPQNLSASRPQDRQFILSSKKLLLSDSGFYLCASTLGAGYTFGSGTRLTVV.

The CDR3 protein is CASSIAGFTDTQYF. CDR3 nucleotide sequence: TGTGCCAGCAGTATAGCGGGGTTCACAGATACGCAGTATTTT. The chain couples TRBV2 to TRBJ2-3; 8 bases match TRBD2. The CDR3 consists of 14 residues. Germline loops: CDR1 SNHLY, CDR2 FYNNEI. The trim removed 5 bases at V and 2 bases at J, leaving 3 bases unmatched.

The chain uses TRBV19 and TRBJ2-3, with 7 bases matching TRBD1. The V and J ends lost 3 bases and 6 bases, in that order; junction bases with no gene match: 9. The CDR3 is 15 residues long. Germline CDR1 reads LNHDA; CDR2 reads SQIVND (reference sequence). CDR3 loop: CASSISSGGGDTQYF. In nucleotides, the CDR3 is TGTGCCAGTAGTATCTCGTCAGGGGGTGGGGATACGCAGTATTTT.